This T cell receptor (beta chain) was captured in a study of vaccination effects on CD4 cells after COVID-19. As concerns this clone: The target antigen is unknown.

Sequencing followed a ViraFEST assay step that expanded antigen-specific CD4+ T cells with viral peptide pools. The culture ran for about eleven days before CD4+ T cells were isolated. Two doses of BNT162b2 or mRNA-1273 vaccine were administered to participants. CDR1 and CDR2 (germline): SGHRS, YFSETQ. V lost 0 bases, J lost 7 bases, and 13 bases lay in between. This CDR3 contains 14 residues. This table comes from immunoSEQ multiplex PCR, and its TCRdb copy is limited to in-frame clones, with some not included. The table includes tens of thousands of clones, roughly 80% detected once. The clonotype originates from a human donor who received a COVID-19 vaccine. The chain is built from TRBV5-1 and TRBJ1-2; the D gene is possibly TRBD1 (6 bases). The sequencing used CD4+ T cells from PBMCs cultured with HCoV-OC43 spike peptides, collected after COVID-19 vaccination. Described subset: HCoV-OC43 spike overlapping peptide pool stimulation. CDR3 DNA sequence: TGCGCCAGCAGCTTGGTACCCGGGGGCTTTGGCTACACCTTC. Protein product: CASSLVPGGFGYTF.